The rows below give T cell receptor beta chains drawn from one sample of a study of immune evolution from preneoplasia to lung adenocarcinoma. The data were produced by immunoSEQ multiplex PCR, yet TCRdb's version contains in-frame clones alone and is incomplete. The sample lists fewer than 3,000 clones, roughly 80% occurring once. Sample: FFPE invasive lung adenocarcinoma tissue. The receptors shown here come from a person aged 60-79 years with invasive lung adenocarcinoma. CDR3s include the opening cysteine and the closing phenylalanine or tryptophan. The D gene is left open where the match is weak. The size field is filled for only some rows; it gives once, few, many or a size class.

V,size,D,J,CDR3,DNA
TRBV28,once,NA,TRBJ1-2,CASSGLGKNYGYTF,TGTGCCAGCAGTGGGCTGGGCAAGAACTATGGCTACACCTTC
TRBV11-2,NA,NA,TRBJ2-7,CASSQLLDYTQQYF,TGTGCCAGCAGCCAACTTCTGGACTATACTCAGCAGTACTTC
TRBV9,few,NA,TRBJ2-7,CASSVAGAYEQYF,TGTGCCAGCAGCGTAGCGGGGGCCTACGAGCAGTACTTC
TRBV4-1,few,TRBD1,TRBJ2-7,CASSQPDRVGEQYF,TGCGCCAGCAGCCAACCGGACAGGGTGGGGGAGCAGTACTTC
TRBV19,NA,TRBD2,TRBJ2-5,CASTPAGEETQYF,TGTGCCAGTACCCCAGCGGGGGAAGAGACCCAGTACTTC
TRBV2,NA,NA,TRBJ1-1,CASTANTEAFF,TGTGCCAGCACTGCGAACACTGAAGCTTTCTTT
TRBV9,NA,NA,TRBJ2-6,CASSVRVAGANVLTF,TGTGCCAGCAGCGTGAGGGTGGCTGGGGCCAACGTCCTGACTTTC
TRBV11-2,NA,TRBD2,TRBJ2-2,CVSSLTSGGTGELFF,TGTGTCAGCAGCCTGACTAGCGGGGGGACCGGGGAGCTGTTTTTT
TRBV10-3,NA,NA,TRBJ1-4,CAISPSTNEKLFF,TGTGCCATCAGCCCCTCAACTAATGAAAAACTGTTTTTT
TRBV29-1,NA,TRBD1,TRBJ2-7,CSVEIQDRGYEQYF,TGCAGCGTTGAAATTCAAGACAGGGGATACGAGCAGTACTTC
TRBV27,NA,TRBD2,TRBJ2-3,CASKREGQQDTQYF,TGTGCCAGCAAACGGGAGGGCCAGCAAGATACGCAGTATTTT
TRBV29-1,once,NA,TRBJ2-7,CSVTGTYEQYF,TGCAGCGTTACCGGAACCTACGAGCAGTACTTC
TRBV11-2,NA,TRBD2,TRBJ2-7,CASSGGTSGSLYEQYF,TGTGCCAGCAGCGGGGGGACTAGCGGGAGTCTCTACGAGCAGTACTTC
TRBV5-1,NA,TRBD2,TRBJ2-7,CASSYSSGGAGQNEQYF,TGCGCCAGCAGCTACTCTAGCGGGGGGGCCGGGCAGAATGAGCAGTACTTC
TRBV19,NA,NA,TRBJ1-1,CASREGYTEAFF,TGTGCCAGTAGGGAGGGGTACACTGAAGCTTTCTTT
TRBV2,NA,NA,TRBJ1-4,CASSEPTPGGEKLFF,TGTGCCAGCAGTGAACCTACCCCGGGGGGGGAAAAACTGTTTTTT
TRBV11-2,once,NA,TRBJ2-1,CASSPTPGGNEQFF,TGTGCCAGCAGCCCGACCCCTGGGGGCAATGAGCAGTTCTTC
TRBV4-2,NA,NA,TRBJ1-5,CASSQEGGNQPQHF,TGTGCCAGCAGCCAAGAAGGAGGGAATCAGCCCCAGCATTTT
TRBV28,NA,NA,TRBJ1-1,CASSFQGLPTEAFF,TGTGCCAGCAGTTTTCAGGGGCTTCCCACTGAAGCTTTCTTT
TRBV10-3,NA,NA,TRBJ1-2,CAISSGAYGYTF,TGTGCCATCAGCTCAGGGGCCTATGGCTACACCTTC
TRBV6-5,NA,NA,TRBJ1-3,CASSLQVAGNTIYF,TGTGCCAGCAGTCTACAGGTAGCGGGAAACACCATATATTTT
TRBV7-9,NA,TRBD1,TRBJ2-1,CASGVRGTHYNEQFF,TGTGCCAGCGGAGTCAGGGGGACGCACTACAATGAGCAGTTCTTC
TRBV29-1,NA,TRBD1,TRBJ2-3,CSVEPRTGSADTQYF,TGCAGCGTTGAACCGAGGACAGGGTCGGCAGATACGCAGTATTTT
TRBV9,NA,TRBD1,TRBJ2-5,CASSAYHTGGVETQYF,TGTGCCAGCAGCGCCTATCACACAGGGGGCGTAGAGACCCAGTACTTC
TRBV19,once,NA,TRBJ1-5,CASSIFPALPSQPQHF,TGTGCCAGTAGTATTTTCCCAGCCTTACCGAGTCAGCCCCAGCATTTT
TRBV10-3,NA,TRBD1,TRBJ1-1,CATRQGGDTEAFF,TGTGCCACGCGACAGGGTGGGGACACTGAAGCTTTCTTT
TRBV9,NA,NA,TRBJ2-2,CASSVEGREYGELFF,TGTGCCAGCAGCGTAGAGGGCAGAGAATACGGGGAGCTGTTTTTT
TRBV7-9,NA,NA,TRBJ1-2,CASSLLQGGYDYTF,TGTGCCAGCAGCTTACTACAGGGTGGCTATGACTACACCTTC
TRBV18,NA,NA,TRBJ2-1,CASSRPVNEQFF,TGTGCCAGCTCACGTCCGGTCAATGAGCAGTTCTTC
TRBV9,NA,NA,TRBJ2-3,CASSPQVGSDTQYF,TGTGCCAGCAGCCCCCAGGTCGGGTCAGATACGCAGTATTTT
TRBV6-5,NA,NA,TRBJ2-7,CASSVNSYEQYF,TGTGCCAGCAGTGTTAACAGCTACGAGCAGTACTTC
TRBV27,NA,TRBD1,TRBJ2-7,CASSLVRDRAYEQYF,TGTGCCAGCAGTTTGGTCCGGGACAGGGCCTACGAGCAGTACTTC
TRBV5-1,NA,TRBD1,TRBJ2-1,CASTPGQVYNEQFF,TGCGCCAGCACTCCGGGACAGGTTTACAATGAGCAGTTCTTC
TRBV2,NA,NA,TRBJ1-5,CASSARGKNQPQHF,TGTGCCAGCAGTGCCCGGGGTAAGAATCAGCCCCAGCATTTT
TRBV5-4,NA,NA,TRBJ2-3,CASSLFGQSTDTQYF,TGTGCCAGCAGCTTGTTCGGACAAAGCACAGATACGCAGTATTTT
TRBV11-3,NA,NA,TRBJ2-1,CASSQGSYNEQFF,TGTGCCAGCAGCCAAGGGTCCTACAATGAGCAGTTCTTC
TRBV9,NA,TRBD2,TRBJ2-1,CASSATSGHSYNEQFF,TGTGCCAGCAGCGCCACTAGCGGCCACTCCTACAATGAGCAGTTCTTC
TRBV30,NA,NA,TRBJ2-2,CAWSGVTGELFF,TGTGCCTGGAGTGGGGTTACCGGGGAGCTGTTTTTT
TRBV28,NA,NA,TRBJ2-7,CASRLKTHEQYF,TGTGCCAGCCGTCTCAAGACCCACGAGCAGTACTTC
TRBV7-9,NA,NA,TRBJ1-1,CASSLPGGTTEAFF,TGTGCCAGCAGCTTACCTGGGGGGACGACTGAAGCTTTCTTT
TRBV5-1,NA,NA,TRBJ2-7,CASSLGGAGLNEQYF,TGCGCCAGCAGCTTGGGGGGGGCAGGGCTCAACGAGCAGTACTTC
TRBV4-1,NA,NA,TRBJ1-2,CASSPEGQPNYGYTF,TGCGCCAGCAGCCCTGAGGGACAACCAAACTATGGCTACACCTTC
TRBV11-2,NA,NA,TRBJ2-3,CASSLYDTQYF,TGTGCCAGCAGCTTATACGATACGCAGTATTTT
TRBV5-1,NA,NA,TRBJ1-1,CASYSQGNTEAFF,TGCGCCAGCTACTCCCAAGGGAACACTGAAGCTTTCTTT
TRBV19,few,NA,TRBJ1-5,CASSETQNQPQHF,TGTGCCAGTAGTGAAACCCAAAATCAGCCCCAGCATTTT
TRBV25-1,NA,NA,TRBJ1-2,CASSDGYGYTF,TGTGCCAGCAGTGACGGTTATGGCTACACCTTC
TRBV19,NA,NA,TRBJ2-7,CASTGRDYEQYF,TGTGCCAGTACCGGCAGGGACTACGAGCAGTACTTC
TRBV5-1,NA,NA,TRBJ2-5,CASSPTPSFQETQYF,TGCGCCAGCAGCCCGACCCCTAGCTTCCAAGAGACCCAGTACTTC
TRBV10-3,NA,NA,TRBJ2-1,CAISGTDNEQFF,TGTGCCATCAGTGGCACAGACAATGAGCAGTTCTTC
TRBV5-4,once,TRBD2,TRBJ2-3,CASSLRAGGPTDTQYF,TGTGCCAGCAGCTTGAGAGCGGGGGGGCCGACAGATACGCAGTATTTT
TRBV5-8,few,TRBD1,TRBJ2-7,CASSLGQGGLEQYF,TGTGCCAGCAGCTTGGGACAGGGGGGATTGGAGCAGTACTTC
TRBV5-1,NA,NA,TRBJ2-7,CASSDPGGEQYF,TGCGCCAGCAGCGATCCCGGGGGAGAGCAGTACTTC
TRBV6-1,NA,TRBD1,TRBJ2-7,CASSEGQGLESYEQYF,TGTGCCAGCAGTGAAGGACAGGGCCTTGAGTCCTACGAGCAGTACTTC
TRBV11-2,few,TRBD2,TRBJ2-5,CASSPGVAGGRETQYF,TGTGCCAGCAGCCCCGGGGTAGCGGGAGGGCGGGAGACCCAGTACTTC
TRBV9,NA,NA,TRBJ1-2,CASSVEGHYGYTF,TGTGCCAGCAGCGTAGAGGGCCACTATGGCTACACCTTC
TRBV9,NA,NA,TRBJ2-3,CASSVGLEDPYF,TGTGCCAGCAGCGTAGGGTTGGAAGACCCCTATTTT
TRBV6-1,NA,TRBD1,TRBJ2-3,CASSVSTGGPDTQYF,TGTGCCAGCAGTGTATCGACAGGGGGCCCAGATACGCAGTATTTT
TRBV13,few,TRBD1,TRBJ2-2,CASSYGQGVTGELFF,TGTGCCAGCAGCTACGGACAGGGGGTCACCGGGGAGCTGTTTTTT
TRBV7-2,NA,TRBD1,TRBJ2-2,CASSLQGARTNTGELFF,TGTGCCAGCAGCTTACAGGGGGCGCGAACAAACACCGGGGAGCTGTTTTTT
TRBV6-1,NA,NA,TRBJ1-2,CASRSVGFYYGYTF,TGTGCCAGCAGGTCCGTCGGGTTTTACTATGGCTACACCTTC